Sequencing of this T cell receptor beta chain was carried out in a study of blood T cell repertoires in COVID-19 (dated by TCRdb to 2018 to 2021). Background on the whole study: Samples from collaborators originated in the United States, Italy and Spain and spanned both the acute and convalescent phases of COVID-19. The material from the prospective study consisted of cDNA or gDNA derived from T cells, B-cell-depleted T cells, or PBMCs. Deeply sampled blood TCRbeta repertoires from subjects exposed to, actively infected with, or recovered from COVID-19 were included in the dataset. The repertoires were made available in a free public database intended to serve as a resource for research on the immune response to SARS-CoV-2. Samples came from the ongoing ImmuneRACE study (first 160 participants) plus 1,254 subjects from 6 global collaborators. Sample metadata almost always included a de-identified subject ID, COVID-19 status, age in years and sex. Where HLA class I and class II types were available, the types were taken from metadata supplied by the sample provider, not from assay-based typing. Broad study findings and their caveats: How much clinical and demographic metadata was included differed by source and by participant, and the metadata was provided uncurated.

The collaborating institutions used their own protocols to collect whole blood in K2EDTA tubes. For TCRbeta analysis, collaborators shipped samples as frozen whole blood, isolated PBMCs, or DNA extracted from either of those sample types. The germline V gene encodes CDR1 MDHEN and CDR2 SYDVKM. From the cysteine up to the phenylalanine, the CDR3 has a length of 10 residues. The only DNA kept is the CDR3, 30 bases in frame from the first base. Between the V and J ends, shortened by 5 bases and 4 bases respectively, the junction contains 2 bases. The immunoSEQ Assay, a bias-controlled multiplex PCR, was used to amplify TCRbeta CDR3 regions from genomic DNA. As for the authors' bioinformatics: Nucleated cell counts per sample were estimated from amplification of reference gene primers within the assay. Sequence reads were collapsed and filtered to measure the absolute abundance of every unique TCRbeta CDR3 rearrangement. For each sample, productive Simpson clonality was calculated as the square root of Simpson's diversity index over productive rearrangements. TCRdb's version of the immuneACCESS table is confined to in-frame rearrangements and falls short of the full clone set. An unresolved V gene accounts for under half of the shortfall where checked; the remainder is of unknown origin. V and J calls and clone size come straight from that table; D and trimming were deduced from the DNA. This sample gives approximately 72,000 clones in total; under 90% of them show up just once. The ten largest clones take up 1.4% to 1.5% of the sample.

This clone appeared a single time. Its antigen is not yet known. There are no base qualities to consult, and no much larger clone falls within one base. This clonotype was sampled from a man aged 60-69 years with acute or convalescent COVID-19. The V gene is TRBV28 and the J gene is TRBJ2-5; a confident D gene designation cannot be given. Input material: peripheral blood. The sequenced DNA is TGTGCCAGCAGTCTAGAGACCCAGTACTTC. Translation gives CASSLETQYF.